What follows are 11 T cell receptor beta chains derived from one specimen sequenced in a study of blood T cells in healthy people across ages. PCR was performed a second time for about 6 to 12 cycles using a sample-barcoded 5' primer and a J-beta primer mix. From the 5' RACE reads, TCRdb called clonotypes with MiXCR, one entry per CDR3 protein. The sample gives fewer than 750,000 distinct CDR3 sequences, under 65% of which show up once; approximately 12% is in the top ten. The sequenced sample was blood. Every receptor here comes from a woman older than 75 in good health.

Many counts were recorded for this clonotype. This chain uses TRBV20-1 with TRBJ2-3; 9 bases line up with TRBD2. Germline-derived CDR1 and CDR2 are DFQATT and SNEGSKA (reference sequence). This CDR3 comprises 14 residues. V lost 4 bases, J lost 5 bases, and 7 bases stayed unmatched. The CDR3 DNA follows: TGCAGTGCTAAAGATAGCGGGGGAAGAGATACGCAGTATTTT. Protein: CSAKDSGGRDTQYF.

This clonotype was detected a few times. This sequence joins TRBV2 and TRBJ2-2; TRBD2 agrees at 7 bases. This CDR3 has 14 amino acids. With V trimmed by 3 bases and J by 7 bases, 5 bases remained unmatched. From germline, CDR1 is SNHLY and CDR2 FYNNEI. The CDR3, as DNA: TGTGCCAGCAGTGAGACTAGCTCGTTCGGGGAGCTGTTTTTT. It codes for CASSETSSFGELFF.

The chain recombines TRBV10-3 with TRBJ1-1; D unclear. Germline V gene data show CDR1 as ENHRY and CDR2 as SYGVKD. Between the trimmed V and J ends, which lost 10 bases and 4 bases, there was a span of 16 bases. The CDR3 length is 13 residues. Written as DNA, the CDR3 is TGTGCCACCTCGGATCTTCGTACCACTGAAGCTTTCTTT. Protein sequence: CATSDLRTTEAFF.

This clonotype occurred a few times. The rearrangement joins TRBV20-1 to TRBJ2-1; 9 bases fit TRBD2. The J call may be in error: the DNA end matches TRBJ2-7 better. CDR3 size: 14 residues. Per the germline V gene, CDR1 is DFQATT and CDR2 is SNEGSKA (reference sequence). This chain's CDR3 is CSALTSGSYNEQYF. CDR3 in DNA: TGCAGTGCCCTGACTAGCGGTTCCTACAATGAGCAGTACTTC.

V usage is TRBV7-9 and J usage is TRBJ1-2; tentative D call: TRBD1 (6 bases). The CDR3 contains 17 residues. Germline V CDR1 and CDR2: SEHNR, FQNEAQ (reference sequence). V was clipped by 0 bases and J by 1 base, with 15 bases between them. The CDR3: CASSLAWRDKDNYGYTF. DNA of the CDR3: TGTGCCAGCAGCTTAGCTTGGAGGGACAAGGATAACTATGGCTACACCTTC.

This chain joins TRBV12-3 or TRBV12-4 and TRBJ2-7; no reliable D call. CDR3 length: 15 amino acids. Trimming removed 6 bases from V and 0 bases from J, with 15 bases in between. CDR3 nucleotide sequence: TGTGCCAGCAGCTCCCAGCAGGCCAGCTCCTACGAGCAGTACTTC. It translates to CASSSQQASSYEQYF.

This sequence joins TRBV6-6 and TRBJ2-2, with 7 bases aligning to TRBD2. CDR1 and CDR2 (germline): MNHNY, SVGAGI (reference sequence). The CDR3 is 12 residues long. Trimming at V came to 9 bases and at J to 6 bases, leaving 4 bases not matched to a gene. In nucleotides, the CDR3 is TGTGCCAGTGTGGCGGGGGCCGGGGAGCTGTTTTTT. Translated: CASVAGAGELFF.

As for this clonotype: It may be a read error: a sequence one base away is much more abundant. The rearrangement uses TRBV7-2 and TRBJ2-4; 8 nucleotides match TRBD1. Judging by the DNA end, TRBJ2-7 fits better; the J call may be wrong. Germline loops: CDR1 SGHTA, CDR2 FQGNSA. The CDR3 runs to 14 residues. CDR3 in amino acids: CASSGQGSASEQYF. The DNA for the CDR3 is TGTGCCAGCAGCGGACAGGGTTCGGCATCCGAGCAGTACTTC.

The genes are TRBV2 and TRBJ1-6; 7 bases match TRBD1. The junction had 8 bases not matched to a gene; V was cut back by 6 bases and J by 6 bases. This CDR3 contains 15 residues. Germline V CDR1 and CDR2: SNHLY, FYNNEI. The CDR3 loop is CASRLRDSRNSPLHF. DNA of the CDR3: TGTGCCAGCAGACTCCGGGACAGTCGTAATTCACCCCTCCACTTT.

V gene TRBV7-9 combines with J gene TRBJ1-6; possibly TRBD1 for D (5 bases). V dropped 1 base and J dropped 9 bases, with 10 bases sitting between them. CDR1 is SEHNR and CDR2 is FQNEAQ in the germline V gene (reference sequence). The CDR3 consists of 14 residues. CDR3 sequence (DNA): TGTGCCAGCAGCTTAGAAGGGACGAGTTCACCCCTCCACTTT. Its protein product is CASSLEGTSSPLHF.

A remark on this clonotype: Just one base apart from a much larger clone, this may be a read error. The J gene is TRBJ1-1, the V gene TRBV5-5, with D tentatively TRBD1 (5 bases). Trimming pared 0 bases from V and 4 bases from J, leaving 13 bases between. Germline CDR1 and CDR2: SGHKS and YYEKEE (reference sequence). CDR3 size: 15 residues. DNA of the CDR3: TGTGCCAGCAGCTTGGTTCAGAGGGACTCCACTGAAGCTTTCTTT. Its protein product is CASSLVQRDSTEAFF. The variable domain in full, with the rest retrieved from reference TRBV5-5 and TRBJ1-1, is DAGVTQSPTHLIKTRGQQVTLRCSPISGHKSVSWYQQVLGQGPQFIFQYYEKEERGRGNFPDRFSARQFPNYSSELNVNALLLGDSALYLCASSLVQRDSTEAFFGQGTRLTVV.